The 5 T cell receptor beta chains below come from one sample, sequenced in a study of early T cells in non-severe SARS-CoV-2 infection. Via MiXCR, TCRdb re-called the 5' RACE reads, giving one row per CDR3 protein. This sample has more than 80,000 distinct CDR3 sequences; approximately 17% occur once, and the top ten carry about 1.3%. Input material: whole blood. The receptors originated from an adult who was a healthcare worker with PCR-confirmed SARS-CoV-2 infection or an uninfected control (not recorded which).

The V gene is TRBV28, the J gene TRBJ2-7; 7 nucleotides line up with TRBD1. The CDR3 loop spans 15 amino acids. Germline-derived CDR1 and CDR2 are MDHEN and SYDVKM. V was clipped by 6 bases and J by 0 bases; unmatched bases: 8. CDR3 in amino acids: CASSLGQFSSYEQYF. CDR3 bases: TGTGCCAGCAGCCTGGGACAGTTCAGCTCCTACGAGCAGTACTTC.

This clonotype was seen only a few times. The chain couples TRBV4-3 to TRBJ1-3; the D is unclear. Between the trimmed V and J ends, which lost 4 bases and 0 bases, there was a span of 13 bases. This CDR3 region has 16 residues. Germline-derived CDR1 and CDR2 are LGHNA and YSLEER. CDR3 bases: TGCGCCAGCAGCCGTCGCGACGGATACTCTGGAAACACCATATATTTT. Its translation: CASSRRDGYSGNTIYF.

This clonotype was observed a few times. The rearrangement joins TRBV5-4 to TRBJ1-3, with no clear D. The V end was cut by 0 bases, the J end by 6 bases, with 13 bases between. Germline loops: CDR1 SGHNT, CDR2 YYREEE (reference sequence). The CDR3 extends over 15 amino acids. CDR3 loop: CASSLEAGTENTIYF. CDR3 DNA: TGTGCCAGCAGCTTGGAAGCGGGAACTGAAAACACCATATATTTT.

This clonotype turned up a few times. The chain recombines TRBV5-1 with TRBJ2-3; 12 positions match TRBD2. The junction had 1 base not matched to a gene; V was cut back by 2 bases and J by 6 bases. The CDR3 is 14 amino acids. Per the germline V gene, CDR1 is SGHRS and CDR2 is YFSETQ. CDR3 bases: TGCGCCAGCAGCTTACTAGCGGGGGGTGATACGCAGTATTTT. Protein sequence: CASSLLAGGDTQYF. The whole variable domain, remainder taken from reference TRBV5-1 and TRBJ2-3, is KAGVTQTPRYLIKTRGQQVTLSCSPISGHRSVSWYQQTPGQGLQFLFEYFSETQRNKGNFPGRFSGRQFSNSRSEMNVSTLELGDSALYLCASSLLAGGDTQYFGPGTRLTVL.

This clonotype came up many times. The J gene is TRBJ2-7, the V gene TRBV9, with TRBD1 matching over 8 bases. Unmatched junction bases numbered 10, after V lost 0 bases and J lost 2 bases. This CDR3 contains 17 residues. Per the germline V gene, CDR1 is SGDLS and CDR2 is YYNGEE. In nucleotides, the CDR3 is TGTGCCAGCAGCGTAGGAGGGTCAGGGGGCCCACCCTACGAGCAGTACTTC. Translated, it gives CASSVGGSGGPPYEQYF.